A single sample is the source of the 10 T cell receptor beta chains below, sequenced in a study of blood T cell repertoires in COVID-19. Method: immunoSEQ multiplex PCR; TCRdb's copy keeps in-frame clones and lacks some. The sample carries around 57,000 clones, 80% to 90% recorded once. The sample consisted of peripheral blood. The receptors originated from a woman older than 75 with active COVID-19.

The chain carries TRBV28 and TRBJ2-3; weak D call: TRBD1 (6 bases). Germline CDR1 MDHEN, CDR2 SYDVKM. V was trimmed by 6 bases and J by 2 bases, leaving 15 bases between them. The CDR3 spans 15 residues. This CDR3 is CASRYIRGHTDTQYF. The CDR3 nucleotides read TGTGCCAGCAGATATATACGGGGACACACAGATACGCAGTATTTT.

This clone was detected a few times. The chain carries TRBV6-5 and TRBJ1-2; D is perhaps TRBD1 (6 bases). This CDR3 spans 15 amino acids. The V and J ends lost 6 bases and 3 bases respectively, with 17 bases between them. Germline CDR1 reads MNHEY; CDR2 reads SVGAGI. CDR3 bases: TGTGCCAGCAGGGGGGACATCTTACGGGACTATGGCTACACCTTC. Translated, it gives CASRGDILRDYGYTF.

The chain's CDR3 is CAISSSGGAEETQYF. CDR3 nucleotides: TGTGCCATCAGTTCTAGCGGGGGGGCGGAAGAGACCCAGTACTTC. V gene TRBV10-3 combines with J gene TRBJ2-5; 12 bases are a match to TRBD2. The CDR3 extends over 15 amino acids. V was clipped by 5 bases and J by 3 bases; unmatched bases: 4. CDR1 ENHRY and CDR2 SYGVKD come from the germline V gene.

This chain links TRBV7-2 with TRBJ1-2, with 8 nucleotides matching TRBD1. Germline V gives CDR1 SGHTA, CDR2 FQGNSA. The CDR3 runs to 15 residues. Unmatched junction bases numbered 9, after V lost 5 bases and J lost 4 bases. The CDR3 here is CASSPRQGSVYGYTF. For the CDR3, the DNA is TGTGCCAGCAGCCCAAGACAGGGGAGCGTCTATGGCTACACCTTC.

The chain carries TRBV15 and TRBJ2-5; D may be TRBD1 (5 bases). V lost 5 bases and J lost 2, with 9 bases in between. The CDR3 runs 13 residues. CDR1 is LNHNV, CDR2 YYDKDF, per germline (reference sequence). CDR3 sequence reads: CATSLGQQETQYF. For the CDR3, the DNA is TGTGCCACCAGCCTGGGGCAGCAAGAGACCCAGTACTTC.

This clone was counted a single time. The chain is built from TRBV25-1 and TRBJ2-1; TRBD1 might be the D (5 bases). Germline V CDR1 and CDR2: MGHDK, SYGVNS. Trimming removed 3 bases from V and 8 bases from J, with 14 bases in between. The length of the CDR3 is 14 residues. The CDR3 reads CASSDVPGFDEQFF. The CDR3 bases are TGTGCCAGCAGTGATGTTCCAGGGTTCGATGAGCAGTTCTTC.

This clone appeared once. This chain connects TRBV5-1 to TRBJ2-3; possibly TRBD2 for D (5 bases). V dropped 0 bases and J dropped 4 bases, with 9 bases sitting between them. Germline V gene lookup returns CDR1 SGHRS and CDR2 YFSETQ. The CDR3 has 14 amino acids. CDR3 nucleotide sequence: TGCGCCAGCAGCTTGGTGGTAGCGCCAGATACGCAGTATTTT. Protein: CASSLVVAPDTQYF.

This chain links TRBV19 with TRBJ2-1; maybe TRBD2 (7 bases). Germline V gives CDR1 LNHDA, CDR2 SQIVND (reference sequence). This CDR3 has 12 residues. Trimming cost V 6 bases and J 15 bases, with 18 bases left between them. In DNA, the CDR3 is TGTGCCAGTAGCCTTAGGGGGGGGGCCTGGTTCTTC. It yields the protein CASSLRGGAWFF.

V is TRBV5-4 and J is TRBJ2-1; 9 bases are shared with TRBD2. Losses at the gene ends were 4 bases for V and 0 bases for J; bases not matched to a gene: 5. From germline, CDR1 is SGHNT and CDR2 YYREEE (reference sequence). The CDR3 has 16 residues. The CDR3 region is CASSRLAGTSYNEQFF. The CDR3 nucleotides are TGTGCCAGCAGCCGGCTAGCGGGGACCTCCTACAATGAGCAGTTCTTC.

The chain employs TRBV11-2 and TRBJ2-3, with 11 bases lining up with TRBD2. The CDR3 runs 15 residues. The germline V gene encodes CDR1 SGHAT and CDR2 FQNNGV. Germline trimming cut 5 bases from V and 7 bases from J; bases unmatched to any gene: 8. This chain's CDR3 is CASSPLAGAGYTQYF. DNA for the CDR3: TGTGCCAGCAGCCCACTAGCGGGGGCAGGATATACGCAGTATTTT.